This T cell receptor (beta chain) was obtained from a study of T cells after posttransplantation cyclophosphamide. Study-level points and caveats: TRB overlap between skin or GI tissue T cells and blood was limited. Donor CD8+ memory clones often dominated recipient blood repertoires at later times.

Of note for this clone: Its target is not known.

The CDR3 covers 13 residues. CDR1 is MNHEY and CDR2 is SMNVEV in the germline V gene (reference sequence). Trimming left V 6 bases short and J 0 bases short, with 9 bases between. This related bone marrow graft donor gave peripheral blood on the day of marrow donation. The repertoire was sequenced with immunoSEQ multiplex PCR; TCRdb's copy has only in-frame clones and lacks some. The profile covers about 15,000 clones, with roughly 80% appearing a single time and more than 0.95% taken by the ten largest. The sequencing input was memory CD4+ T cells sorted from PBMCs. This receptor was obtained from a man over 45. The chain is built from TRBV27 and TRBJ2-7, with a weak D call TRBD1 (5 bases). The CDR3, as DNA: TGTGCCAGCAGATTACAGGACTCCTACGAGCAGTACTTC. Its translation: CASRLQDSYEQYF.